Presented here are 20 T cell receptor beta chains from one specimen sequenced in a study of cytomegalovirus exposure and HLA in healthy donors (dated by TCRdb to the late 2010s). The library was generated by the immunoSEQ multiplex PCR assay. For the multiplex PCR, a mixture combining 60 forward primers for TCR Vbeta segments and 13 reverse primers for TCR Jbeta segments was used. TCRdb carries this immuneACCESS record with in-frame sequences only. Its versions omit some clonotypes, under half of them owing to an unresolved V gene in the studies checked, with the rest unexplained. Counted in this sample were around 99,000 clones; roughly 82% of them appeared once. The top ten hold roughly 3.9% of the sample. The sequenced sample consisted of PBMCs. The source is a male donor in good health and CMV-seronegative.

The J gene is TRBJ1-2, the V gene TRBV29-1, with D unclear. Per germline, CDR1 SQVTM and CDR2 ANQGSEA. The germline V and J ends were trimmed by 4 bases and 8 bases, with 11 bases remaining between them. The length of the CDR3 is 11 residues. The CDR3 reads CSVGTRYGYTF. In nucleotides, the CDR3 is TGCAGCGTTGGAACCCGGTACGGCTACACCTTC.

The rearrangement joins TRBV6-6 to TRBJ2-5; D is uncertain. Germline assignment: CDR1 MNHNY and CDR2 SVGAGI (reference sequence). The V gene lost 3 bases and the J gene lost 7 bases, with 6 bases spanning the gap. This CDR3 has 11 residues. The CDR3 nucleotides are TGTGCCAGCAGTTATGAAGCGACCCAGTACTTC. Translating gives CASSYEATQYF.

This chain connects TRBV2 to TRBJ1-5; possibly TRBD1 for D (5 bases). V was cut by 6 bases and J by 0 bases, with 18 bases left in between. The CDR3 runs 17 residues. The germline V gene has CDR1 SNHLY and CDR2 FYNNEI. The DNA for the CDR3 is TGTGCCAGCAGACCACATCAGGGAAAGAATAGCAATCAGCCCCAGCATTTT. This codes for CASRPHQGKNSNQPQHF.

This chain uses TRBV19 with TRBJ1-1, with 8 bases matching TRBD1. With V trimmed by 7 bases and J by 8 bases, 12 bases remained unmatched. This CDR3 has 14 residues. From germline, CDR1 is LNHDA and CDR2 SQIVND (reference sequence). CDR3 sequence reads: CASTSGTGNREAFF. The CDR3 DNA reads as TGTGCCAGTACCTCTGGGACAGGAAACCGCGAAGCTTTCTTT.

This sequence joins TRBV28 and TRBJ2-7; 7 bases map to TRBD1. The CDR3 extends over 13 amino acids. Germline assignment: CDR1 MDHEN and CDR2 SYDVKM. Unmatched junction bases numbered 5, after V lost 6 bases and J lost 3 bases. As DNA, the CDR3 is TGTGCCAGCAGGCGACAGGGTAACTACGAGCAGTACTTC. Its translation: CASRRQGNYEQYF.

V is TRBV28 and J is TRBJ2-1; a weak D match, TRBD2 (5 bases). This CDR3 is built from 15 residues. Germline V lookup: CDR1 MDHEN, CDR2 SYDVKM. Deletions cut 6 bases from V and 0 bases from J, with 12 bases between. The CDR3 is CASSLDFSSYNEQFF. The CDR3, as DNA: TGTGCCAGCAGCCTGGACTTCAGCTCCTACAATGAGCAGTTCTTC.

The chain has TRBV6-5 and TRBJ1-1; D is uncertain. This CDR3 spans 14 amino acids. Germline CDR1 reads MNHEY; CDR2 reads SVGAGI. V was clipped by 7 bases and J by 2 bases, with 14 bases between them. CDR3 sequence reads: CASTPSSLNTEAFF. CDR3 bases: TGTGCCAGCACCCCGTCTTCGCTAAACACTGAAGCTTTCTTT.

The chain couples TRBV5-1 to TRBJ2-1, with 10 nucleotides matching TRBD1. Germline V gene data show CDR1 as SGHRS and CDR2 as YFSETQ. V trimming: 7 bases; J trimming: 7 bases; junction bases outside the gene matches: 8. The CDR3 contains 14 residues. The CDR3 DNA is TGCGCCAGCGGAAAATGGACAGGGGGAAATGAGCAGTTCTTC. Its translation is CASGKWTGGNEQFF.

The rearrangement joins TRBV6-5 to TRBJ2-3; a possible D gene is TRBD2 (6 bases). Per the germline V gene, CDR1 is MNHEY and CDR2 is SVGAGI. The CDR3 contains 14 residues. V was pared by 6 bases and J by 3 bases, with 13 bases between. DNA for the CDR3: TGTGCCAGCAGGGCGGGACTGGAAACAGATACGCAGTATTTT. As protein: CASRAGLETDTQYF.

The rearrangement joins TRBV11-2 to TRBJ2-3, with 12 positions matching TRBD2. The CDR3 runs to 16 residues. Germline V lookup: CDR1 SGHAT, CDR2 FQNNGV. V shed 7 bases, J shed 5 bases, and the junction held 10 bases outside the gene matches. The CDR3 DNA is TGTGCCAGCACCCAGGGCGCTAGCGGGAGGGGAGATACGCAGTATTTT. Encoded protein: CASTQGASGRGDTQYF. The variable domain in full, with the rest retrieved from reference TRBV11-2 and TRBJ2-3, is EAGVAQSPRYKIIEKRQSVAFWCNPISGHATLYWYQQILGQGPKLLIQFQNNGVVDDSQLPKDRFSAERLKGVDSTLKIQPAKLEDSAVYLCASTQGASGRGDTQYFGPGTRLTVL.

The chain combines TRBV27 with TRBJ2-3; 8 nucleotides align to TRBD2. Trimming removed 2 bases from V and 2 bases from J; junction bases left unmatched: 3. This CDR3 comprises 15 residues. CDR1 is MNHEY and CDR2 is SMNVEV in the germline V gene (reference sequence). The CDR3 DNA reads TGTGCCAGCAGTTTAGGCGGGAGGTACACAGATACGCAGTATTTT. Its protein product is CASSLGGRYTDTQYF.

CDR3 DNA: TGTGCCAGCAGGCCGACTAGCGGGAGGTATGAGACCCAGTACTTC. This gives the protein CASRPTSGRYETQYF. The chain combines TRBV2 with TRBJ2-5; 13 bases are a match to TRBD2. Germline CDR1 is SNHLY and CDR2 is FYNNEI. Trimming at V came to 6 bases and at J to 5 bases, leaving 6 bases not matched to a gene. This CDR3 is built from 15 residues.

The V call is TRBV6-5, the J call TRBJ1-1; 9 positions match TRBD1. CDR1 MNHEY and CDR2 SVGAGI come from the germline V gene. The CDR3 contains 14 residues. Trimming cost V 6 bases and J 3 bases; bases outside gene matches: 5. The CDR3 is CASRKGQGYTEAFF. The CDR3 DNA follows: TGTGCCAGCAGGAAAGGACAGGGGTACACTGAAGCTTTCTTT.

The CDR3 DNA reads TGTGCCAGCAGGACTAGCGAGAGCACAGATACGCAGTATTTT. Translating gives CASRTSESTDTQYF. The chain is built from TRBV7-8 and TRBJ2-3; 8 bases align to TRBD2. The CDR3 spans 14 residues. Germline lookup yields CDR1 SGHVS and CDR2 FQNEAQ. V was clipped by 6 bases and J by 0 bases; unmatched bases: 2.

This chain connects TRBV7-6 to TRBJ2-1; the match to TRBD2 covers 8 bases. CDR3 length: 15 residues. Losses at the gene ends were 5 bases for V and 3 bases for J; bases not matched to a gene: 6. Germline CDR1 reads SGHVS; CDR2 reads FNYEAQ. CDR3 region: CASSLSGGGYNEQFF. Here the CDR3 DNA reads TGTGCCAGCAGCCTAAGCGGGGGTGGCTACAATGAGCAGTTCTTC.

The V and J genes are TRBV6-1 and TRBJ2-5, with 8 bases that match TRBD1. Germline V gives CDR1 MNHNS, CDR2 SASEGT. V was pared by 8 bases and J by 5 bases, with 7 bases of the junction left unmatched. This CDR3 region has 13 residues. Here the CDR3 reads CASSGTGWETQYF. Written as DNA, the CDR3 is TGTGCCAGCTCAGGGACAGGATGGGAGACCCAGTACTTC.

This chain connects TRBV7-3 to TRBJ2-2, with TRBD1 identical over 11 bases. V lost 6 bases to trimming and J lost 0 bases; unmatched junction nucleotides: 12. CDR3 length equals 19 residues. Germline values: CDR1 SGHTA, CDR2 FQGTGA. CDR3 coding DNA: TGTGCCAGCAGACAAACCCGGACAGGGGGCTCATCGAACACCGGGGAGCTGTTTTTT. This translates into CASRQTRTGGSSNTGELFF. The whole variable domain, remainder taken from reference TRBV7-3 and TRBJ2-2, is GAGVSQTPSNKVTEKGKYVELRCDPISGHTALYWYRQSLGQGPEFLIYFQGTGAADDSGLPNDRFFAVRPEGSVSTLKIQRTERGDSAVYLCASRQTRTGGSSNTGELFFGEGSRLTVL.

This clone was seen only a few times. The chain has TRBV6-5 and TRBJ1-1, with D perhaps matching TRBD1 (5 bases). V was shortened by 6 bases and J by 4 bases, with 18 bases between the two germline ends. Germline V gene sequence: CDR1 MNHEY, CDR2 SVGAGI. CDR3 length: 15 amino acids. The chain's CDR3 is CASSRRGLGGTEAFF. The CDR3 DNA follows: TGTGCCAGCAGCCGACGGGGCCTGGGGGGCACTGAAGCTTTCTTT.

CDR3 sequence (DNA): TGTGCCAGTAGTTCCTTACCAGGGGGCAGCTATGGCTACACCTTC. Its protein is CASSSLPGGSYGYTF. V usage is TRBV19 and J usage is TRBJ1-2; 8 bases fit TRBD1. Unmatched junction bases numbered 9, after V lost 5 bases and J lost 4 bases. There are 15 residues in the CDR3. Germline V CDR1 and CDR2: LNHDA, SQIVND (reference sequence). Full variable domain (outside the CDR3, taken from reference TRBV19 and TRBJ1-2): DGGITQSPKYLFRKEGQNVTLSCEQNLNHDAMYWYRQDPGQGLRLIYYSQIVNDFQKGDIAEGYSVSREKKESFPLTVTSAQKNPTAFYLCASSSLPGGSYGYTFGSGTRLTVV.

The chain employs TRBV11-2 and TRBJ2-1, with TRBD1 as a possible D gene (5 bases). Trimming stripped 7 bases from V and 6 bases from J, with 16 bases between. Germline V gives CDR1 SGHAT, CDR2 FQNNGV. The CDR3 has 14 residues. The CDR3 here is CASTMGRRVNEQFF. The CDR3 DNA sequence: TGTGCCAGCACCATGGGGCGCAGAGTCAATGAGCAGTTCTTC.